The 21 T cell receptor beta chains reported below all come from one sample, sequenced in a study of cytomegalovirus exposure and HLA in healthy donors. The PCR used 60 Vbeta and 13 Jbeta primers. The data were produced by immunoSEQ multiplex PCR, yet TCRdb's version contains in-frame clones alone and is incomplete. The data show around 95,000 clones, under 80% seen once. The sequenced sample was PBMCs. These receptors originate from a male donor in good health and CMV-seronegative.

This clone was observed a handful of times. CDR3 sequence reads: CASSFRQGGQPQHF. Here the CDR3 DNA reads TGTGCCAGCAGCTTCCGGCAGGGCGGTCAGCCCCAGCATTTT. This sequence joins TRBV5-5 and TRBJ1-5; a possible D gene is TRBD1 (5 bases). This CDR3 is 14 amino acids long. Germline V lookup: CDR1 SGHKS, CDR2 YYEKEE (reference sequence). Trimming took 2 bases from V and 6 from J, leaving 12 bases between them.

The chain joins TRBV19 to TRBJ2-7; 10 nucleotides match TRBD1. Losses at the gene ends were 6 bases for V and 1 base for J; bases not matched to a gene: 3. This CDR3 region has 14 residues. CDR1 LNHDA and CDR2 SQIVND come from the germline V gene (reference sequence). The DNA for the CDR3 is TGTGCCAGTAGGCGGGACAGGGGTTCCTACGAGCAGTACTTC. Protein: CASRRDRGSYEQYF.

The V gene is TRBV5-6, the J gene TRBJ2-7; TRBD2 aligns across 10 bases. CDR3 length equals 16 residues. With V trimmed by 6 bases and J by 5 bases, 14 bases remained unmatched. Germline V CDR1 and CDR2: SGHDT, YYEEEE. The CDR3 loop reads CASNWGASGRSHEQYF. CDR3 DNA sequence: TGTGCCAGCAACTGGGGGGCTAGCGGGAGATCCCACGAGCAGTACTTC.

This chain uses TRBV2 with TRBJ2-2; 9 nucleotides agree with TRBD1. The germline gives CDR1 SNHLY, CDR2 FYNNEI. V trimming: 0 bases; J trimming: 6 bases; junction bases outside the gene matches: 2. This CDR3 has 15 amino acids. CDR3 region: CASSEARQGAGELFF. CDR3 DNA: TGTGCCAGCAGTGAAGCACGACAGGGGGCCGGGGAGCTGTTTTTT.

The V call is TRBV7-2, the J call TRBJ2-7; D is possibly TRBD2 (7 bases). Trimming removed 0 bases at V and 7 bases at J, with 22 bases between. Germline CDR1 and CDR2: SGHTA and FQGNSA. The CDR3 runs 17 residues. CDR3 loop: CASSLAGGAGLRGEQYF. As DNA, the CDR3 is TGTGCCAGCAGCTTAGCGGGGGGGGCAGGGCTCCGGGGGGAGCAGTACTTC. Combining the CDR3 with reference TRBV7-2 and TRBJ2-7 gives the whole variable domain GAGVSQSPSNKVTEKGKDVELRCDPISGHTALYWYRQSLGQGLEFLIYFQGNSAPDKSGLPSDRFSAERTGGSVSTLTIQRTQQEDSAVYLCASSLAGGAGLRGEQYFGPGTRLTVT.

This chain links TRBV27 with TRBJ1-2, with 7 bases aligning to TRBD1. Trimming removed 3 bases from V and 3 bases from J; junction bases left unmatched: 1. CDR3 size: 13 residues. Germline V CDR1 and CDR2: MNHEY, SMNVEV (reference sequence). CDR3 nucleotides: TGTGCCAGCAGTTTCGGACAGGACTATGGCTACACCTTC. Translating it yields CASSFGQDYGYTF.

This clone occurred a few times. This CDR3 reads CASSVDPQGVYEQYF. CDR3 in DNA: TGTGCCAGCAGCGTAGATCCCCAGGGGGTCTACGAGCAGTACTTC. The gene calls are TRBV9 and TRBJ2-7; 7 bases are shared with TRBD1. The V gene's germline CDR1 is SGDLS and CDR2 YYNGEE. V lost 0 bases, J lost 3 bases, and 6 bases stayed unmatched. The CDR3 sequence is 15 residues long.

This chain joins TRBV28 and TRBJ2-7, with 12 bases that match TRBD2. CDR1 is MDHEN, CDR2 SYDVKM, per germline. The CDR3 length is 13 residues. V lost 7 bases and J lost 6; bases outside the gene matches: 4. The CDR3 DNA sequence: TGTGCCAGCACCCCGGGACTAGCGGGCGAGCAGTACTTC. Its protein is CASTPGLAGEQYF.

This clone occurred a few times. The rearrangement links TRBV5-1 to TRBJ2-1, with a possible D match to TRBD2 (5 bases). The germline gives CDR1 SGHRS, CDR2 YFSETQ. V shed 1 base and J shed 5 bases, with 13 bases lying between them. The CDR3 is 15 residues long. The CDR3, as DNA: TGCGCCAGCAGCTTGATGGACTCTAAAAACAATGAGCAGTTCTTC. Protein: CASSLMDSKNNEQFF.

V gene TRBV5-1 combines with J gene TRBJ2-2; D is ambiguous. This CDR3 is built from 14 residues. V was cut by 0 bases and J by 3 bases, with 6 bases left in between. CDR1 SGHRS and CDR2 YFSETQ come from the germline V gene. The CDR3 loop reads CASSLESDTGELFF. The CDR3 DNA is TGCGCCAGCAGCTTGGAATCTGACACCGGGGAGCTGTTTTTT.

This clone came up a few times. The chain is built from TRBV4-3 and TRBJ2-6; D not certain. Germline values: CDR1 LGHNA, CDR2 YSLEER. The CDR3 sequence is 15 residues long. Trimming took off 2 bases at V and 4 bases at J, with 9 bases between the two ends. This CDR3 reads CASSQFISGANVLTF. CDR3 sequence (DNA): TGCGCCAGCAGCCAATTTATCTCCGGGGCCAACGTCCTGACTTTC.

V gene TRBV7-3 combines with J gene TRBJ2-1; TRBD2 agrees at 10 bases. V gave up 0 bases and J gave up 8 bases; unmatched junction bases: 7. The CDR3 runs to 16 residues. Germline V CDR1 and CDR2: SGHTA, FQGTGA. The CDR3 loop reads CASSLTLTSGNDEQFF. The CDR3 coding sequence is TGTGCCAGCAGCTTAACCCTAACTAGCGGGAATGATGAGCAGTTCTTC.

About this clone itself: Within the sample, other DNA sequences also encode this same CDR3. The chain links TRBV19 to TRBJ1-2; TRBD1 aligns across 9 bases. The CDR3 contains 14 residues. Germline CDR1 reads LNHDA; CDR2 reads SQIVND (reference sequence). The V segment lost 6 bases and the J segment 4 bases; nucleotides outside the gene matches: 6. CDR3 sequence reads: CASSPDRGFYGYTF. The CDR3 DNA is TGTGCCAGTAGCCCGGACAGGGGATTCTATGGCTACACCTTC.

This rearrangement joins TRBV27 to TRBJ1-1, with 7 bases fitting TRBD1. With 6 bases clipped from V and 4 bases from J, the junction kept 11 bases outside the gene matches. Germline V gene sequence: CDR1 MNHEY, CDR2 SMNVEV (reference sequence). The CDR3 has 15 amino acids. Here the CDR3 reads CASSLSDRAGTEAFF. The DNA for the CDR3 is TGTGCCAGCAGCCTATCCGACAGGGCGGGCACTGAAGCTTTCTTT.

This chain links TRBV11-3 with TRBJ1-6, with 7 bases lining up with TRBD1. In germline, CDR1 is SGHNT, CDR2 YENEEA. The CDR3 is made up of 14 amino acids. Germline trimming cut 5 bases from V and 7 bases from J; bases unmatched to any gene: 5. CDR3 amino acids: CASSGGTANSPLHF. CDR3 nucleotides: TGTGCCAGCAGCGGCGGGACAGCCAATTCACCCCTCCACTTT.

Only a few counts were recorded for this clone. The chain recombines TRBV5-4 with TRBJ2-3; 7 bases fit TRBD1. The CDR3 is made up of 18 amino acids. Germline loops: CDR1 SGHNT, CDR2 YYREEE (reference sequence). J gave up 1 base and V 4 bases, and 15 bases lay outside the gene matches. Written as DNA, the CDR3 is TGTGCCAGCAGCCCCGGGCGGGTCACAGGGGAAGGCACAGATACGCAGTATTTT. This translates into CASSPGRVTGEGTDTQYF.

The chain combines TRBV2 with TRBJ2-1; 7 nucleotides match TRBD1. CDR1 and CDR2 from the germline V gene are SNHLY and FYNNEI. Unmatched junction bases numbered 8, after V lost 8 bases and J lost 4 bases. The CDR3 is 14 residues long. The CDR3 sequence is CASRGGGIYNEQFF. For the CDR3, the DNA is TGTGCCAGCCGAGGGGGCGGCATTTACAATGAGCAGTTCTTC.

This clone has more than one count but fewer than ten. The chain has TRBV25-1 and TRBJ1-5; weak D call: TRBD1 (5 bases). The CDR3 has 13 residues. The germline V gene has CDR1 MGHDK and CDR2 SYGVNS. Deletions cut 1 base from V and 7 bases from J, with 8 bases between. The CDR3 protein is CASSEFPGQPQHF. The CDR3, as DNA: TGTGCCAGCAGTGAATTTCCAGGGCAGCCCCAGCATTTT.

CDR3 loop: CASSVQWGSGRGYTF. Written as DNA, the CDR3 is TGTGCCAGCAGCGTCCAGTGGGGCAGCGGGAGAGGCTACACCTTC. The V and J genes are TRBV9 and TRBJ1-2, with D possibly being TRBD1 (5 bases). CDR1 SGDLS and CDR2 YYNGEE come from the germline V gene. The CDR3 is 15 residues long. V dropped 2 bases and J dropped 8 bases, with 19 bases sitting between them.

V is TRBV5-1 and J is TRBJ2-5; 7 bases align to TRBD2. Trimming took 3 bases from V and 2 from J; bases not matched to a gene: 7. CDR1 and CDR2 from the germline V gene are SGHRS and YFSETQ. The CDR3 spans 15 residues. CDR3 sequence: CASSSQTGRQETQYF. CDR3 coding DNA: TGCGCCAGCAGCTCCCAGACCGGGAGGCAAGAGACCCAGTACTTC.

This rearrangement joins TRBV2 to TRBJ1-4; D gene uncertain. V dropped 1 base and J dropped 4 bases, with 10 bases sitting between them. The CDR3 has 15 residues. Germline V CDR1 and CDR2: SNHLY, FYNNEI. CDR3 nucleotides: TGTGCCAGCAGTGAAGATATGGCCCTTAATGAAAAACTGTTTTTT. This encodes CASSEDMALNEKLFF.